This T cell receptor (beta chain) was sequenced for a study of T-cell reconstitution after alpha-beta-depleted transplantation in children (dated by TCRdb to the mid-2010s). Regarding the research as a whole: The study quantitatively tracked T-cell immune reconstitution after TCRalphabeta/CD19-depleted allogeneic hematopoietic cell transplantation in children using TCR repertoire profiling.

As for this clonotype: This receptor's antigen is unknown. Base-call qualities are not available, and no considerably larger clone is one nucleotide away.

Relative to germline, V is 7 bases shorter and J is 4 bases shorter, with 13 bases between their ends. The CDR3, cysteine through phenylalanine, is 14 amino acids long. The DNA shown is the 42-base CDR3, in frame from base 1. CDR1 and CDR2 are drawn from the germline V gene: SNHLY, FYNNEI. Library preparation was by PCR. Sequencing took place on an Illumina HiSeq 2500. TCR library preparation used molecular barcoding, with unique molecular identifiers applied to normalize quantification of the TCRbeta repertoire. Starting from the raw public reads, TCRdb applied fastp trimming at Q25, assembled clones with MiXCR and retained in-frame beta chains. CDR3 protein sequences are deduplicated, and each keeps its most common genes and DNA. This sample holds hundreds of thousands of distinct CDR3 sequences; over 15% were observed only once. The top ten constitute approximately 1% of the sample.

The sequence is built from TRBV2 and TRBJ1-4, with TRBD1 tentatively as D gene (5 bases match). This receptor was taken from a human donor who donated a stem cell graft to a child with acute myeloid leukemia. This material consisted of PBMCs from the stem cell graft donor, taken from the stem cell graft. The CDR3 here reads CASNRDAYNEKLFF. In nucleotides, the sequence is TGTGCCAGCAACCGGGACGCCTATAATGAAAAACTGTTTTTT.